This record concerns one T cell receptor (beta chain) sequence. Authors' processing steps: Quantification of nucleated cells was approximated via reference gene primer amplification. The method was immunoSEQ multiplex PCR; TCRdb's version includes in-frame clones alone and lacks a portion of them. Clonal size and the V and J genes are those of that table, whereas D and trimming came from the DNA. This table holds 150,000 to 180,000 clones, roughly 80% found once. CDR1 KGHSH and CDR2 LQKENI come from the germline V gene. Trimming pared 3 bases from V and 1 base from J, leaving 18 bases between. The CDR3 is 17 residues long. This sample stems from a study of blood T cell repertoires in COVID-19.

This chain joins TRBV18 and TRBJ1-1, with a weak D call TRBD1 (6 bases). This TCR was sampled from an older woman with acute or convalescent COVID-19. Sequenced sample: peripheral blood. CDR3 region: CASSPLRGATGNTEAFF. In nucleotides, the CDR3 is TGTGCCAGCTCACCTCTCCGGGGGGCAACAGGGAACACTGAAGCTTTCTTT.